This TCR beta chain was retrieved from a study of memory CD4+ T cells and cytomegalovirus serostatus. General study points: Suggested: most of the CMV-linked TCR signature lies in CD4+ memory cells. Of under 200 reported CMV TCRbeta sequences, roughly 70 were found in memory CD4+ repertoires.

The CDR3 sequence is 15 residues long. Germline assignment: CDR1 SGHRS and CDR2 YFSETQ. Trimming left V 8 bases short and J 0 bases short, with 18 bases between. Single viable CD3+CD4+CD8-CD45RO+ cells were sorted as the memory CD4+ T cells. This clone has a handful of counts. Antigen specificity is unknown. Original data processing: Out-of-frame sequences were removed, leaving around 2.2 million distinct TCRbeta sequences. Sequencing used immunoSEQ multiplex PCR; TCRdb keeps in-frame clones, though not all of them. That table supplies the V and J calls and clone size; D and trimming were determined from the DNA. The sample contains approximately 88,000 clones, around 80% of which appear only once.

Sample: memory CD4+ T cells from blood. The chain has TRBV5-1 and TRBJ2-7; D perhaps matches TRBD2 (6 bases). This sequence was found in an adult in good health and CMV-seropositive. The CDR3 DNA follows: TGCGCCAGTGCGGGCGGGGCGGCGAACTCCTACGAGCAGTACTTC. Amino acid sequence: CASAGGAANSYEQYF.